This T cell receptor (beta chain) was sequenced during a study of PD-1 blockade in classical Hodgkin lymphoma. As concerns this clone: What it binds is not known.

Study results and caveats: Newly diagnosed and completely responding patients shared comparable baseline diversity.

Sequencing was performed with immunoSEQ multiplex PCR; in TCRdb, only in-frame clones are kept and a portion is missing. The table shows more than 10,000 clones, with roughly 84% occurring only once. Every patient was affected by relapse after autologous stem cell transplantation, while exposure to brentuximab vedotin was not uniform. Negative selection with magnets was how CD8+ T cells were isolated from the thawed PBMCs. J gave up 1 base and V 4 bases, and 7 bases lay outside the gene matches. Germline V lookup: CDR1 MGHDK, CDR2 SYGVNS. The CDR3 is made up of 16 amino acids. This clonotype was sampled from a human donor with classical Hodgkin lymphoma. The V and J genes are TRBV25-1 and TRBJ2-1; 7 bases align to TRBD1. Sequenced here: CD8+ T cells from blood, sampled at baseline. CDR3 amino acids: CASSVPGTASYNEQFF. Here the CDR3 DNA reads TGTGCCAGCAGTGTTCCCGGGACAGCATCCTACAATGAGCAGTTCTTC. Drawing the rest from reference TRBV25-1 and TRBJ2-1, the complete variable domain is EADIYQTPRYLVIGTGKKITLECSQTMGHDKMYWYQQDPGMELHLIHYSYGVNSTEKGDLSSESTVSRIRTEHFPLTLESARPSHTSQYLCASSVPGTASYNEQFFGPGTRLTVL.